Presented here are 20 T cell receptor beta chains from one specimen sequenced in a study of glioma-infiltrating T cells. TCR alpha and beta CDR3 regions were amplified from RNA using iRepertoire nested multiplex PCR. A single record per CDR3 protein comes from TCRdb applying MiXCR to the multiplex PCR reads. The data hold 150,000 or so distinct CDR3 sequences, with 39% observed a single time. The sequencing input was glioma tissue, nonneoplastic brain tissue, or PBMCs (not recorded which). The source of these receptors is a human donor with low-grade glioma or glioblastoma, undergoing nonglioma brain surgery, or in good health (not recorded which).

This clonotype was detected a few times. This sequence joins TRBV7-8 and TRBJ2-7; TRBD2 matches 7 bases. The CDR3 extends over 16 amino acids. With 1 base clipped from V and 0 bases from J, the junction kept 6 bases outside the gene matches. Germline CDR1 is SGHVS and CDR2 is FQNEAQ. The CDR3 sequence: CASSLELASGSYEQYF. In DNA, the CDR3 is TGTGCCAGCAGCTTAGAGTTAGCTAGCGGCTCCTACGAGCAGTACTTC.

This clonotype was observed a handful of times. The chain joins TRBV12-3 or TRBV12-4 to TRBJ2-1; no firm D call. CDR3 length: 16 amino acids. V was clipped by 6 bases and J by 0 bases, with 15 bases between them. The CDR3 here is CASSSRLHSSYNEQFF. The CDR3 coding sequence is TGTGCCAGCAGCTCACGACTGCATAGCTCCTACAATGAGCAGTTCTTC.

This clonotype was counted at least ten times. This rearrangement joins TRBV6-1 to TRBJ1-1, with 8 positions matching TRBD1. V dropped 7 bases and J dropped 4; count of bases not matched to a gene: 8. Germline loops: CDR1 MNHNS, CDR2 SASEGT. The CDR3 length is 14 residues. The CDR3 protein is CASTWTGRGTEAFF. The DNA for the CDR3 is TGTGCCAGCACTTGGACAGGGAGGGGCACTGAAGCTTTCTTT.

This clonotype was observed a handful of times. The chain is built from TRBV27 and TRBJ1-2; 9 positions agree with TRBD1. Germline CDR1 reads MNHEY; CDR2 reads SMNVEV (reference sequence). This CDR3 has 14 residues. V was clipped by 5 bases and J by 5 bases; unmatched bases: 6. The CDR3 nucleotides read TGTGCCAGCAGTAAAGGGACAGGGCCATATGGCTACACCTTC. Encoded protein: CASSKGTGPYGYTF.

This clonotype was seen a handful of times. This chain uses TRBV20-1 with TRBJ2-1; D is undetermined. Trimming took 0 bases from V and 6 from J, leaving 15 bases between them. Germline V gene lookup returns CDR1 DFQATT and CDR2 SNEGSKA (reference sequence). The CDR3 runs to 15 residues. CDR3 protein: CSARDTGFWGNEQFF. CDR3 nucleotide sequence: TGCAGTGCTAGAGATACCGGCTTTTGGGGCAATGAGCAGTTCTTC.

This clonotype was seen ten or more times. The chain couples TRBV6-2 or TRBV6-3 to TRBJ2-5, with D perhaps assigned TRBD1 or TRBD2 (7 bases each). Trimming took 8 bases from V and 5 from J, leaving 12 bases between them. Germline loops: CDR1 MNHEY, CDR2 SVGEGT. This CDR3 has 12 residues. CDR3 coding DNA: TGTGCCAGCCGACAGGGAGGGGAGACCCAGTACTTC. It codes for CASRQGGETQYF.

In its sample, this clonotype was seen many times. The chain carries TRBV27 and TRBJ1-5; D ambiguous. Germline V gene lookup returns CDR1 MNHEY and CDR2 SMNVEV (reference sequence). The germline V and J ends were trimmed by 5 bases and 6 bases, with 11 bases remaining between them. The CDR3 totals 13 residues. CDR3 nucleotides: TGTGCCAGCAGTATTGTTTACGCTCAGCCCCAGCATTTT. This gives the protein CASSIVYAQPQHF.

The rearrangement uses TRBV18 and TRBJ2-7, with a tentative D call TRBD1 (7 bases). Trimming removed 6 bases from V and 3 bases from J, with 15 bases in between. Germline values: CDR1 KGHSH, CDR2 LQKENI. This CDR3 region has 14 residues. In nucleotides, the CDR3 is TGTGCCAGCTCCGGAGGGCAGGGGGGCTACGAGCAGTACTTC. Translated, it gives CASSGGQGGYEQYF.

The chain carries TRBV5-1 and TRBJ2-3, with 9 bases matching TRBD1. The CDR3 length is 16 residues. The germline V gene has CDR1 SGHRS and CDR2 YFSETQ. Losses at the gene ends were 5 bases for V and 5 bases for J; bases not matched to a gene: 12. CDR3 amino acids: CASSPLRDREVDTQYF. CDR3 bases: TGCGCCAGCAGTCCCCTCCGGGACAGGGAGGTAGATACGCAGTATTTT. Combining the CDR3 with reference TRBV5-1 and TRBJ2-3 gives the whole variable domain KAGVTQTPRYLIKTRGQQVTLSCSPISGHRSVSWYQQTPGQGLQFLFEYFSETQRNKGNFPGRFSGRQFSNSRSEMNVSTLELGDSALYLCASSPLRDREVDTQYFGPGTRLTVL.

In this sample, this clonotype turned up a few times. CDR3 sequence (DNA): TGTGCCAGCAGGGGGGACAGGGGGCGAAATCAGCCCCAGCATTTT. Encoded protein: CASRGDRGRNQPQHF. This chain uses TRBV6-1 with TRBJ1-5; the match to TRBD1 covers 12 bases. The CDR3 extends over 15 amino acids. Germline-derived CDR1 and CDR2 are MNHNS and SASEGT. Trimming took 6 bases from V and 4 from J; bases not matched to a gene: 4.

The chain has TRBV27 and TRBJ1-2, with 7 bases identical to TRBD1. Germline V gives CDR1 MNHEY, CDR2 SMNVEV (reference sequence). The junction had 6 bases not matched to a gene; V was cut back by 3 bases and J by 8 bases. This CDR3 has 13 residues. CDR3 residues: CASSFDREGGYTF. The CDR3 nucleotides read TGTGCCAGCAGTTTTGACAGGGAGGGCGGCTACACCTTC.

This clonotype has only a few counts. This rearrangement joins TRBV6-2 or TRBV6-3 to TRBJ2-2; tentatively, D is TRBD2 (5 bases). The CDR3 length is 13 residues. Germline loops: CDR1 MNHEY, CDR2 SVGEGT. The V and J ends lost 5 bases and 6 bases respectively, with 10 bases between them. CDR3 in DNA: TGTGCCAGCAGTGTACTAGTATCCGGGGAGCTGTTTTTT. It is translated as CASSVLVSGELFF.

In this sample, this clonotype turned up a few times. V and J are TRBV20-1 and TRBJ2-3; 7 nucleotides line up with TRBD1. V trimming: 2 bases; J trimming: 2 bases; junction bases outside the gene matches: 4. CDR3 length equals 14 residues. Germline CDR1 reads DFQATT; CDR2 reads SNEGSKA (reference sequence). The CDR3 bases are TGCAGTGCTAGAACAGGGGCTAACACAGATACGCAGTATTTT. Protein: CSARTGANTDTQYF.

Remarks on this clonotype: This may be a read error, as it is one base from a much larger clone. CDR3 coding DNA: TGTGCCAGCAGTTTGGGGTATGAGCAGTTCTTC. Protein product: CASSLGYEQFF. The J gene is TRBJ2-1, the V gene TRBV12-3 or TRBV12-4; unclear D gene. V shed 3 bases and J shed 8 bases, with 5 bases lying between them. The CDR3 spans 11 residues.

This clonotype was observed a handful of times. The CDR3 region is CASSQDRISGGADTQYF. CDR3 sequence (DNA): TGCGCCAGCAGCCAAGATCGGATTAGCGGTGGGGCAGATACGCAGTATTTT. The V call is TRBV4-3, the J call TRBJ2-3, with D possibly TRBD2 on 6 matching bases. Germline V gene sequence: CDR1 LGHNA, CDR2 YSLEER. Trimming removed 0 bases at V and 4 bases at J, with 17 bases between. The CDR3 is 17 residues long.

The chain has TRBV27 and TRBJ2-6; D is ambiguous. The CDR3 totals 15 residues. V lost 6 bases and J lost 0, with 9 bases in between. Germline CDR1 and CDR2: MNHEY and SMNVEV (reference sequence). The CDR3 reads CASRGTDSGANVLTF. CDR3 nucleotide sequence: TGTGCCAGCAGGGGCACAGACTCTGGGGCCAACGTCCTGACTTTC. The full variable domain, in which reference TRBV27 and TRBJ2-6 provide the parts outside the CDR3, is EAQVTQNPRYLITVTGKKLTVTCSQNMNHEYMSWYRQDPGLGLRQIYYSMNVEVTDKGDVPEGYKVSRKEKRNFPLILESPSPNQTSLYFCASRGTDSGANVLTFGAGSRLTVL.

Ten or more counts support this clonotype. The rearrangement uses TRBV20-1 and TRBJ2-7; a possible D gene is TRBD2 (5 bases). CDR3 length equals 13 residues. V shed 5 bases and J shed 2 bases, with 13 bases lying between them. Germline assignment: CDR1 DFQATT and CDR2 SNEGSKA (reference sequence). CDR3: CSAVRPGTYEQYF. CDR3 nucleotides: TGCAGTGCTGTTCGCCCCGGGACCTACGAGCAGTACTTC.

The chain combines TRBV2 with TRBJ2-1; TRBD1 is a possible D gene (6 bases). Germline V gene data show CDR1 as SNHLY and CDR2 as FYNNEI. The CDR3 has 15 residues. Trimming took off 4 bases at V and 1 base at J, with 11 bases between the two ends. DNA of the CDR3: TGTGCCAGCAGTGCCGAACAGGGTTCCTACAATGAGCAGTTCTTC. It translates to CASSAEQGSYNEQFF.

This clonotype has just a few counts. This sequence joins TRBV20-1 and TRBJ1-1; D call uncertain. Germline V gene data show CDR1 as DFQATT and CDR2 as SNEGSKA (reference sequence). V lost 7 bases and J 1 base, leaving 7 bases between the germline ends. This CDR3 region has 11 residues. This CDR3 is CSVAENTEAFF. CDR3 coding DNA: TGCAGTGTCGCAGAGAACACTGAAGCTTTCTTT.

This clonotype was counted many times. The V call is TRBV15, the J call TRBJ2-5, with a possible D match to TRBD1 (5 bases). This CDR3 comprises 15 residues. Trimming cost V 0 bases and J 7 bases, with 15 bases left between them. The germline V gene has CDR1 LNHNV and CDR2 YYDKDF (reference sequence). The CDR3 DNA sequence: TGTGCCACCAGCAGAGATTGGACACACGGTGGGACCCAGTACTTC. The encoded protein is CATSRDWTHGGTQYF.